This T cell receptor (beta chain) derives from a study of shared clonotypes between healthy human individuals. General observations from the study: Large sequencing depth failed to make sorted-subset sequencing complete, rarefaction showed. Only a few donors were included, so the genetic and exposure-history diversity represented was limited.

Recent vaccinations or acute infections were absent in the healthy HIV-negative adult donors. In the sorted-subset replicate PCRs, around 200 ng DNA, around 30,000 T cell genomes, was used. Profiling relied on immunoSEQ multiplex PCR, and the TCRdb table lists in-frame clones only, not all of them. Of 2,100,000 or so clones in the sample, approximately 96% were seen once. In the case of this clone: Antigen specificity is unknown.

The J segment lost 10 bases and the V segment lost 3 bases, leaving 6 bases of the junction unmatched. This CDR3 has 13 residues. From germline, CDR1 is GTSNPN and CDR2 SVGIG (reference sequence). The chain has TRBV30 and TRBJ1-6; TRBD1 aligns across 7 bases. The specimen sequenced was naive CD4+ T cells sorted from blood. Specified subset: CD45RA+ positively selected. The sequence was obtained from a man aged 18-30 years in good health. The CDR3 DNA follows: TGTGCCTGGAGGTCGAAAGGGGGCTCACCCCTCCACTTT. This sequence encodes CAWRSKGGSPLHF.